This T cell receptor beta chain was captured in a study of regulatory and conventional T cells in RAG deficiency. With regard to this clone: Its target is not known.

This CDR3 is built from 17 residues. V shed 3 bases and J 6 bases; nucleotides not matched to a gene: 14. Germline values: CDR1 KGHSH, CDR2 LQKENI. The sorted conventional CD4+ T cells were CD25-low and CD127-high, with genomic DNA sequenced. General study points: In Omenn syndrome, sorted "Tregs" may be peripherally activated cells. Shorter CDR3s in all patient subsets; >75% Treg-Tconv overlap in Omenn.

The protocol was immunoSEQ multiplex PCR, while the TCRdb copy is restricted to in-frame clones and leaves out a portion. Of tens of thousands of clones detected, approximately 95% appear once; the ten largest clones hold over 1%. This sample was shared with a second study, whose subject was regulatory T cells. That source reports: The PCR used 52 TRBV and 13 TRBJ primers. Patient repertoires had restricted TRB V-J pairs and skewed V and J usage, most in Tregs.

This rearrangement joins TRBV18 to TRBJ2-4; 7 positions agree with TRBD2. Sequencing was performed on CD25- CD4+ T cells sorted from blood. The TCR comes from a human donor in good health. Written as DNA, the CDR3 is TGTGCCAGCTCACCTTCTGCCCCGAGCACGGGAGGAAACATTCAGTACTTC. Translation: CASSPSAPSTGGNIQYF.